The subject of this entry is one TCR beta chain. Other DNA sequences in the same sample also yield this CDR3. Germline V gene sequence: CDR1 MNHEY, CDR2 SMNVEV (reference sequence). The ends were cut back, 5 bases at V and 3 bases at J, with 11 bases in the middle. The CDR3 runs 15 residues. Thawed, overnight-rested PBMC were stained with GMM-loaded CD1B tetramer, viability dye and anti-CD3, then sorted. The lipid loaded on the CD1B tetramers was C32 glucose monomycolate from Rhodococcus equi. The data are from a study of T cells in tuberculosis. Assay used: immunoSEQ multiplex PCR; TCRdb lists only in-frame clones, some missing. The sample yields about 54,000 clones, roughly 88% seen once.

The material sequenced was CD1b-GMM tetramer-negative cells sorted from PBMCs. The J gene is TRBJ1-6, the V gene TRBV27, with D hard to call. The receptor's source is an adult woman with latent tuberculosis. The CDR3 DNA reads as TGTGCCAGCAGTCTTAGTCCTAACTATAATTCACCCCTCCACTTT. Protein: CASSLSPNYNSPLHF.